This TCR beta chain comes out of a study of T-cell memory formation after mild COVID-19. TCRdb itself ran the 5' RACE reads through MiXCR, one entry per CDR3 protein. This table has some 290,000 distinct CDR3 sequences, around 15% appearing once. This CDR3 has 15 residues. J gave up 10 bases and V 5 bases, and 8 bases lay outside the gene matches. Germline values: CDR1 SEHNR, CDR2 FQNEAQ (reference sequence). What was sequenced was PBMCs or a T cell subset sorted from them (not recorded which). The chain links TRBV7-9 to TRBJ1-6; TRBD1 agrees at 10 bases. The receptor's source is a man younger than 35 who had mild COVID-19 (a few samples of this study predate the infection). Cell type and time point are not known. The CDR3: CASSGRGQGSSPLHF. The CDR3 DNA follows: TGTGCCAGCAGCGGCCGGGGACAGGGGTCCTCACCCCTCCACTTT.